This T cell receptor beta chain derives from a study of blood T cell repertoires in COVID-19. Study as a whole: T cells, B-cell-depleted T cells, or PBMCs provided the cDNA or gDNA that served as material.

Measured with immunoSEQ multiplex PCR; TCRdb has only the in-frame clones, and not every one. The repertoire holds about 250,000 clones, 90% seen once, with roughly 2% in the top ten. Looked up from germline, CDR1 is SNHLY and CDR2 is FYNNEI. V was pared by 8 bases and J by 4 bases, with 11 bases between. This CDR3 has 12 residues. This TCR derives from an older woman with COVID-19, enrolled during active disease. V and J are TRBV2 and TRBJ1-1; D is possibly TRBD1 (5 bases). The sample taken for sequencing was peripheral blood. The DNA for the CDR3 is TGTGCCAGCCACGGGGGAGGCACTGAAGCTTTCTTT. Protein sequence: CASHGGGTEAFF.